The 28 T cell receptor beta chains presented below share a single source sample, sequenced in a study of blood T cell repertoires in COVID-19. The data were produced by immunoSEQ multiplex PCR, yet TCRdb's version contains in-frame clones alone and is incomplete. The table lists around 270,000 clones, roughly 86% of them singletons. Source material: peripheral blood. These receptors all stem from a woman aged 55-70 years with COVID-19, enrolled during active disease.

This rearrangement joins TRBV11-3 to TRBJ1-3; 7 positions agree with TRBD1. The CDR3 has 16 amino acids. V lost 0 bases and J lost 3; bases outside the gene matches: 5. The germline gives CDR1 SGHNT, CDR2 YENEEA. CDR3 in DNA: TGTGCCAGCAGCTTAGATCCCGACAGGGTTGGAAACACCATATATTTT. It encodes CASSLDPDRVGNTIYF.

The chain recombines TRBV28 with TRBJ1-2, with D hard to call. The CDR3 covers 14 residues. From germline, CDR1 is MDHEN and CDR2 SYDVKM. Trimming left V 3 bases short and J 2 bases short, with 10 bases between. The CDR3 coding sequence is TGTGCCAGCAGTTTTCTCTTGGAGAACTATGGCTACACCTTC. It yields the protein CASSFLLENYGYTF.

This rearrangement joins TRBV19 to TRBJ2-1; 7 bases align to TRBD1. The CDR3 length is 13 residues. The V gene's germline CDR1 is LNHDA and CDR2 SQIVND (reference sequence). V was pared by 2 bases and J by 7 bases, with 2 bases of the junction left unmatched. The CDR3 bases are TGTGCCAGTAGTATAAGACAGGGAAATGAGCAGTTCTTC. Protein product: CASSIRQGNEQFF. The variable domain in full, with the rest retrieved from reference TRBV19 and TRBJ2-1, is DGGITQSPKYLFRKEGQNVTLSCEQNLNHDAMYWYRQDPGQGLRLIYYSQIVNDFQKGDIAEGYSVSREKKESFPLTVTSAQKNPTAFYLCASSIRQGNEQFFGPGTRLTVL.

The chain links TRBV27 to TRBJ1-6; no definite D call. V was shortened by 6 bases and J by 14 bases, with 20 bases between the two germline ends. The CDR3 loop spans 14 amino acids. Per germline, CDR1 MNHEY and CDR2 SMNVEV (reference sequence). The CDR3: CASSLMSAGLALHF. CDR3 coding DNA: TGTGCCAGCAGCCTAATGTCGGCGGGTTTAGCCCTCCACTTT.

On this clone itself: An end of the junction does not agree with germline; a read error may underlie this. The chain employs TRBV7-6 and TRBJ1-1, with D perhaps matching TRBD1 (5 bases). The CDR3 extends over 15 amino acids. Germline CDR1 reads SGHVS; CDR2 reads FNYEAQ. CDR3 nucleotide sequence: TGTGCCAGCAGCTTAGGAATACAGGAAGGCCAATACACTGTCTTT. This sequence encodes CASSLGIQEGQYTVF.

This clone was counted a few times. The chain joins TRBV2 to TRBJ1-5; 7 positions agree with TRBD1. This CDR3 has 19 residues. The germline gives CDR1 SNHLY, CDR2 FYNNEI. The V segment lost 4 bases and the J segment 0 bases; nucleotides outside the gene matches: 15. For the CDR3, the DNA is TGTGCCAGCAGTGGTGATGTGACAGGGTATGGGGATAGCAATCAGCCCCAGCATTTT. It is translated as CASSGDVTGYGDSNQPQHF.

V gene TRBV27 combines with J gene TRBJ2-3; D perhaps matches TRBD1 (6 bases). Between the trimmed V and J ends, which lost 3 bases and 6 bases, there was a span of 13 bases. Germline V gene data show CDR1 as MNHEY and CDR2 as SMNVEV (reference sequence). The CDR3 has 14 amino acids. The DNA for the CDR3 is TGTGCCAGCAGTTTTGGGCAGGGGCCCGATACGCAGTATTTT. Its protein is CASSFGQGPDTQYF.

The chain is built from TRBV3-1 (or the pseudogene TRBV3-2) and TRBJ2-1; TRBD1 aligns across 9 bases. Germline-derived CDR1 and CDR2 are LGHDT and YNNKEL (reference sequence). Trimming cost V 5 bases and J 6 bases; bases outside gene matches: 8. The CDR3 is made up of 15 amino acids. CDR3 DNA sequence: TGTGCCAGCAGCTTTCCCGGGACAGGGATCAATGAGCAGTTCTTC. This sequence encodes CASSFPGTGINEQFF.

The chain is built from TRBV24-1 and TRBJ1-2, with a weak D call TRBD1 (5 bases). The length of the CDR3 is 13 residues. Per the germline V gene, CDR1 is KGHDR and CDR2 is SFDVKD. The ends were cut back, 7 bases at V and 8 bases at J, with 16 bases in the middle. As DNA, the CDR3 is TGTGCCACCAGGGGGGACGGGGGAGGAGGCTACACCTTC. As protein: CATRGDGGGGYTF.

The chain uses TRBV19 and TRBJ2-3, with TRBD1 matching over 9 bases. In germline, CDR1 is LNHDA, CDR2 SQIVND (reference sequence). Trimming cost V 2 bases and J 4 bases; bases outside gene matches: 7. The CDR3 runs 16 residues. DNA for the CDR3: TGTGCCAGTAGTATATCAGACAGGGGGAGGTCAGATACGCAGTATTTT. Its protein is CASSISDRGRSDTQYF.

The chain links TRBV6-5 to TRBJ1-1; D possibly corresponds to TRBD1 (5 bases). Germline loops: CDR1 MNHEY, CDR2 SVGAGI. V dropped 6 bases and J dropped 4 bases, with 12 bases sitting between them. The CDR3 runs to 13 residues. The DNA for the CDR3 is TGTGCCAGCAGCCGTGGGGGGGGCACTGAAGCTTTCTTT. Its translation: CASSRGGGTEAFF.

The chain carries TRBV11-3 and TRBJ2-3; 13 positions agree with TRBD2. Germline loops: CDR1 SGHNT, CDR2 YENEEA. This CDR3 has 15 amino acids. J was trimmed by 8 bases and V by 4 bases; bases with no gene match: 6. The CDR3: CASSSGLAGQGTQYF. Written as DNA, the CDR3 is TGTGCCAGCAGCTCGGGACTAGCGGGACAGGGTACGCAGTATTTT.

The rearrangement links TRBV29-1 to TRBJ2-3, with 15 bases fitting TRBD2. From germline, CDR1 is SQVTM and CDR2 ANQGSEA. The CDR3 is made up of 17 amino acids. J lost 3 bases, V lost 3 bases, and 7 bases had no gene match. In nucleotides, the CDR3 is TGCAGCGTTGATGGTTGGACTAGCGGGAGGGTAACAGATACGCAGTATTTT. This codes for CSVDGWTSGRVTDTQYF.

The rearrangement links TRBV5-4 to TRBJ1-1, with a tentative D call TRBD1 (5 bases). The CDR3 spans 15 residues. Germline assignment: CDR1 SGHNT and CDR2 YYREEE (reference sequence). V shed 0 bases and J shed 3 bases, with 12 bases lying between them. The CDR3 nucleotides are TGTGCCAGCAGCTTGGATCCGGGGGGGGACACTGAAGCTTTCTTT. It encodes CASSLDPGGDTEAFF.

J is TRBJ1-2 and V is TRBV3-1 (or the pseudogene TRBV3-2); D gene ambiguous. The CDR3 has 14 amino acids. V was trimmed by 4 bases and J by 4 bases, leaving 13 bases between them. CDR1 and CDR2 from the germline V gene are LGHDT and YNNKEL (reference sequence). CDR3 residues: CASSRGLEVYGYTF. Written as DNA, the CDR3 is TGTGCCAGCAGCCGTGGATTGGAGGTCTATGGCTACACCTTC.

The chain joins TRBV30 to TRBJ1-2; 7 bases agree with TRBD1. Germline values: CDR1 GTSNPN, CDR2 SVGIG (reference sequence). This CDR3 has 14 residues. Trimming took 3 bases from V and 3 from J; bases not matched to a gene: 7. In DNA form, the CDR3 reads TGTGCCTGGAGGGCCGACAGGGCGTACTATGGCTACACCTTC. It specifies CAWRADRAYYGYTF.

The chain combines TRBV27 with TRBJ2-5, with a weak D call TRBD2 (5 bases). CDR3 length: 15 amino acids. Germline lookup yields CDR1 MNHEY and CDR2 SMNVEV (reference sequence). Trimming shortened V by 2 bases and J by 7 bases, and 17 bases separated the two germline ends. The CDR3 loop is CASSLRVSGLGTQYF. The CDR3 bases are TGTGCCAGCAGTTTAAGGGTGTCGGGGTTGGGGACCCAGTACTTC.

This clone was counted once. This chain links TRBV28 with TRBJ2-5; 9 positions match TRBD2. CDR1 is MDHEN, CDR2 SYDVKM, per germline. CDR3 length: 13 amino acids. Germline trimming cut 6 bases from V and 5 bases from J; bases unmatched to any gene: 4. CDR3 in DNA: TGTGCCAGCAGGTTAGCGGGAGAGGAGACCCAGTACTTC. This encodes CASRLAGEETQYF. Full variable domain (missing parts from reference TRBV28 and TRBJ2-5): DVKVTQSSRYLVKRTGEKVFLECVQDMDHENMFWYRQDPGLGLRLIYFSYDVKMKEKGDIPEGYSVSREKKERFSLILESASTNQTSMYLCASRLAGEETQYFGPGTRLLVL.

The J gene is TRBJ2-7, the V gene TRBV3-1 (or the pseudogene TRBV3-2), with D unresolved. CDR3 size: 15 residues. With 2 bases removed from V and 2 bases from J, the gap between germline ends came to 13 bases. Germline lookup yields CDR1 LGHDT and CDR2 YNNKEL (reference sequence). CDR3 protein: CASSQIPGTAYEQYF. CDR3 nucleotide sequence: TGTGCCAGCAGCCAAATTCCAGGAACAGCCTACGAGCAGTACTTC.

The rearrangement joins TRBV19 to TRBJ2-1; 8 bases fit TRBD2. The J segment lost 0 bases and the V segment lost 7 bases, leaving 8 bases of the junction unmatched. Germline V gives CDR1 LNHDA, CDR2 SQIVND (reference sequence). CDR3 length equals 16 residues. This CDR3 is CASTQTGTSSYNEQFF. CDR3 in DNA: TGTGCCAGTACCCAAACCGGGACTAGCTCCTACAATGAGCAGTTCTTC.

This clone has only a few counts. The chain joins TRBV5-1 to TRBJ2-7; 11 nucleotides agree with TRBD1. Germline CDR1 SGHRS, CDR2 YFSETQ. The junction had 9 bases not matched to a gene; V was cut back by 4 bases and J by 6 bases. The length of the CDR3 is 15 residues. The CDR3 nucleotides are TGCGCCAGCAGCCCGGGGACAGGGGGAGGAGGCGAGCAGTACTTC. Its translation is CASSPGTGGGGEQYF.

The chain has TRBV5-4 and TRBJ1-6; a possible D gene is TRBD1 (6 bases). The CDR3 has 15 amino acids. V was shortened by 4 bases and J by 6 bases, with 14 bases between the two germline ends. Germline CDR1 is SGHNT and CDR2 is YYREEE (reference sequence). Here the CDR3 DNA reads TGTGCCAGCAGCGTGGATACAGGGCGTAATTCACCCCTCCACTTT. The encoded protein is CASSVDTGRNSPLHF.

This clone has more than one count but fewer than ten. CDR3 sequence reads: CASSLSMGWTGFGEAFF. CDR3 nucleotide sequence: TGTGCCAGCAGTTTATCCATGGGGTGGACAGGGTTTGGTGAAGCTTTCTTT. The V and J genes are TRBV28 and TRBJ1-1; 8 bases map to TRBD1. V lost 1 base and J lost 7; bases outside the gene matches: 14. The CDR3 totals 17 residues. Per germline, CDR1 MDHEN and CDR2 SYDVKM.

This clone appeared a few times. CDR3 nucleotide sequence: TGTGCCAGCGAGCGGGACACTGGGTCACCCCTCCACTTT. Protein: CASERDTGSPLHF. The chain carries TRBV2 and TRBJ1-6; D may be TRBD1 (6 bases). Germline CDR1 reads SNHLY; CDR2 reads FYNNEI. The ends were cut back, 8 bases at V and 10 bases at J, with 15 bases in the middle. This CDR3 contains 13 residues.

The chain couples TRBV7-6 to TRBJ2-5, with 12 bases identical to TRBD2. Trimming cost V 5 bases and J 5 bases; bases outside gene matches: 9. The CDR3 has 16 amino acids. The germline V gene encodes CDR1 SGHVS and CDR2 FNYEAQ. CDR3 DNA sequence: TGTGCCAGCAGCGCAACACCCGGACTAGCGGGGGAGACCCAGTACTTC. This translates into CASSATPGLAGETQYF.

The gene calls are TRBV2 and TRBJ1-5; D call uncertain. The V gene's germline CDR1 is SNHLY and CDR2 FYNNEI. V lost 0 bases and J 4 bases, leaving 7 bases between the germline ends. The CDR3 length is 14 residues. The CDR3, as DNA: TGTGCCAGCAGTGAAGCGCGGTGGAATCAGCCCCAGCATTTT. This gives the protein CASSEARWNQPQHF.

The rearrangement uses TRBV6-2 or TRBV6-3 and TRBJ2-1; TRBD2 agrees at 12 bases. Looked up from germline, CDR1 is MNHEY and CDR2 is SVGEGT. Losses at the gene ends were 4 bases for V and 1 base for J; bases not matched to a gene: 5. CDR3 length: 17 residues. CDR3 coding DNA: TGTGCCAGCAGTTGGGCTAGCGGGAGGGTGTCCTACAATGAGCAGTTCTTC. This sequence encodes CASSWASGRVSYNEQFF.

V usage is TRBV7-9 and J usage is TRBJ1-3, with TRBD1 identical over 11 bases. Germline V gene lookup returns CDR1 SEHNR and CDR2 FQNEAQ (reference sequence). The CDR3 loop spans 14 amino acids. With 5 bases clipped from V and 4 bases from J, the junction kept 1 base outside the gene matches. The CDR3 spells CASSRTGGGNTIYF. The DNA for the CDR3 is TGTGCCAGCAGCCGGACAGGGGGCGGAAACACCATATATTTT.